This entry lists 15 T cell receptor beta chains sequenced from one sample in a study of identical twins. TCRdb independently ran MiXCR on the 5' RACE reads; one entry per CDR3 protein. This table has fewer than 550,000 distinct CDR3 sequences, 14% appearing once. The data also belong to a second study, concerning yellow fever vaccine responses in identical twins.

Sequences were obtained from CD4+ T cells sorted from blood. The receptors come from a young woman in good health.

This clonotype turned up a few times. The chain uses TRBV2 and TRBJ2-2, with 8 bases identical to TRBD2. Looked up from germline, CDR1 is SNHLY and CDR2 is FYNNEI. The CDR3 length is 16 residues. The V segment lost 4 bases and the J segment 1 base; nucleotides outside the gene matches: 5. CDR3 coding DNA: TGTGCCAGCAGTGTTCTACGGGGGGGGAACACCGGGGAGCTGTTTTTT. It translates to CASSVLRGGNTGELFF.

This clonotype was detected a few times. This sequence joins TRBV6-1 and TRBJ2-7; 9 positions agree with TRBD1. The CDR3 contains 14 residues. The germline gives CDR1 MNHNS, CDR2 SASEGT. The junction had 10 bases not matched to a gene; V was cut back by 7 bases and J by 6 bases. For the CDR3, the DNA is TGTGCCAGCACCAAGGGGACAGGGAGTGGCGAGCAGTACTTC. It translates to CASTKGTGSGEQYF.

This clonotype came up many times. For the CDR3, the DNA is TGTGCCAGTGATGGACCTAACTACGAGCAGTACTTC. Its translation: CASDGPNYEQYF. The V and J genes are TRBV12-3 or TRBV12-4 and TRBJ2-7; the D is unclear. This CDR3 comprises 12 residues. V was clipped by 9 bases and J by 3 bases, with 12 bases between them.

This rearrangement joins TRBV24-1 to TRBJ2-5; no clear D gene. Germline CDR1 is KGHDR and CDR2 is SFDVKD. The CDR3 consists of 13 residues. V was cut by 5 bases and J by 4 bases, with 10 bases left in between. CDR3 bases: TGTGCCACCAGTGTTGGCATCGGAGAGACCCAGTACTTC. Its protein is CATSVGIGETQYF.

This clonotype was seen more than once but under ten times. The CDR3 spells CASSSPYGTGGETQYF. The CDR3 nucleotides are TGTGCCAGCAGTTCCCCATATGGAACAGGGGGGGAGACCCAGTACTTC. The chain has TRBV28 and TRBJ2-5; 8 bases fit TRBD1. The CDR3 runs to 16 residues. CDR1 and CDR2 from the germline V gene are MDHEN and SYDVKM. Trimming at V came to 4 bases and at J to 5 bases, leaving 12 bases not matched to a gene.

V gene TRBV2 combines with J gene TRBJ2-3, with 9 nucleotides matching TRBD2. CDR3 size: 16 residues. The ends lost 5 bases at V and 3 bases at J; junction bases unmatched: 9. The V gene's germline CDR1 is SNHLY and CDR2 FYNNEI. The CDR3 nucleotides read TGTGCCAGCAGTCAGACTCTAGCGGGATCAACAGATACGCAGTATTTT. It codes for CASSQTLAGSTDTQYF.

This clonotype showed up just a few times. Written as DNA, the CDR3 is TGTGCCAGCAGTCCCTGGGTAGGTGACGGCAATCAGCCCCAGCATTTT. Translating it yields CASSPWVGDGNQPQHF. The gene calls are TRBV28 and TRBJ1-5, with D hard to call. Germline V gene data show CDR1 as MDHEN and CDR2 as SYDVKM. V was cut by 5 bases and J by 2 bases, with 16 bases left in between. This CDR3 is built from 16 residues.

The J gene is TRBJ1-6, the V gene TRBV2, with 7 bases matching TRBD1. The CDR3 contains 14 residues. Looked up from germline, CDR1 is SNHLY and CDR2 is FYNNEI. V lost 1 base, J lost 10 bases, and 4 bases stayed unmatched. The CDR3 sequence: CASSEGTGRSPLHF. The CDR3 DNA sequence: TGTGCCAGCAGTGAAGGGACAGGACGGTCACCCCTCCACTTT. The full variable domain, rest sourced from reference TRBV2 and TRBJ1-6, is EPEVTQTPSHQVTQMGQEVILRCVPISNHLYFYWYRQILGQKVEFLVSFYNNEISEKSEIFDDQFSVERPDGSNFTLKIRSTKLEDSAMYFCASSEGTGRSPLHFGNGTRLTVT.

The chain couples TRBV28 to TRBJ1-1; 7 positions match TRBD1. CDR1 MDHEN and CDR2 SYDVKM come from the germline V gene. The CDR3 has 15 amino acids. The junction had 9 bases not matched to a gene; V was cut back by 5 bases and J by 3 bases. CDR3 DNA: TGTGCCAGCAGTGGACCGACAGGGAGGGACACTGAAGCTTTCTTT. Its translation is CASSGPTGRDTEAFF.

There are many counts of this clonotype. V gene TRBV12-3 or TRBV12-4 combines with J gene TRBJ2-2, with 7 positions matching TRBD2. The CDR3 totals 15 residues. The V gene end was trimmed by 5 bases and the J gene end by 3 bases; junction bases not matched to a gene: 6. The DNA of the CDR3 is TGTGCCAGCAGTCCGTGGGGGGGGGACACCGGGGAGCTGTTTTTT. It translates to CASSPWGGDTGELFF.

The rearrangement uses TRBV20-1 and TRBJ2-1, with TRBD1 matching over 8 bases. After removal of 6 bases from V and 6 bases from J, the junction contained 10 bases not matched to a gene. Germline CDR1 DFQATT, CDR2 SNEGSKA (reference sequence). The CDR3 totals 14 residues. The CDR3 nucleotides read TGCAGTGCCAAAGGACAGGGCAAGACCAATGAGCAGTTCTTC. Protein sequence: CSAKGQGKTNEQFF.

This clonotype was seen just once. The chain has TRBV28 and TRBJ2-7; D perhaps matches TRBD1 (6 bases). This CDR3 is 13 amino acids long. CDR1 and CDR2 (germline): MDHEN, SYDVKM. The V end was cut by 7 bases, the J end by 4 bases, with 14 bases between. The DNA of the CDR3 is TGTGCCAGCACCCCCGGGACAACGTACGAGCAGTACTTC. Residues: CASTPGTTYEQYF.

This clonotype was detected a few times. The J gene is TRBJ1-4, the V gene TRBV5-6; D is perhaps TRBD1 (5 bases). This CDR3 has 15 residues. Germline V gene lookup returns CDR1 SGHDT and CDR2 YYEEEE. With 6 bases removed from V and 3 bases from J, the gap between germline ends came to 15 bases. This CDR3 is CASTHSVGANEKLFF. In DNA form, the CDR3 reads TGTGCCAGCACCCACTCGGTGGGGGCTAATGAAAAACTGTTTTTT.

There are a few counts of this clonotype. V and J are TRBV7-2 and TRBJ2-7, with D maybe TRBD2 (5 bases). The V end lost 5 bases, the J end lost 0 bases, and 14 bases lay between the germline ends. CDR1 SGHTA and CDR2 FQGNSA come from the germline V gene. This CDR3 region has 15 residues. This CDR3 reads CASSPRGRVSYEQYF. CDR3 bases: TGTGCCAGCAGCCCCCGCGGGCGGGTCTCCTACGAGCAGTACTTC.

This clonotype was found a few times. V is TRBV2 and J is TRBJ1-1; D is ambiguous. The V gene's germline CDR1 is SNHLY and CDR2 FYNNEI. CDR3 length equals 12 residues. V shed 5 bases and J shed 9 bases, with 13 bases lying between them. CDR3 region: CASSYEERQAFF. CDR3 nucleotides: TGTGCCAGCAGTTACGAGGAACGTCAAGCTTTCTTT. The full variable domain, rest sourced from reference TRBV2 and TRBJ1-1, is EPEVTQTPSHQVTQMGQEVILRCVPISNHLYFYWYRQILGQKVEFLVSFYNNEISEKSEIFDDQFSVERPDGSNFTLKIRSTKLEDSAMYFCASSYEERQAFFGQGTRLTVV.